This entry lists 5 T cell receptor beta chains sequenced from one sample in a study of shared clonotypes between healthy human individuals. TCRdb's table, derived via immunoSEQ multiplex PCR, lists solely in-frame clones and lacks some. The repertoire consists of roughly 400,000 clones, with about 96% occurring once and the leading ten covering approximately 0.32%. Source material: memory CD8+ T cells sorted from blood. Stated subset: CD45RO+ cells pooled with CCR7-negative TemRA cells. Receptors originate from a man aged 25 to 45 in good health.

V and J are TRBV7-8 and TRBJ2-5, with TRBD2 identical over 7 bases. This CDR3 is 16 amino acids long. J gave up 2 bases and V 7 bases, and 13 bases lay outside the gene matches. The germline gives CDR1 SGHVS, CDR2 FQNEAQ. CDR3 DNA: TGTGCCAGCACCGATACGCGGGAGTTGGGGCAAGAGACCCAGTACTTC. Protein sequence: CASTDTRELGQETQYF.

This chain uses TRBV25-1 with TRBJ1-1, with 9 bases identical to TRBD1. Germline CDR1 and CDR2: MGHDK and SYGVNS. V shed 4 bases and J 4 bases; nucleotides not matched to a gene: 4. This CDR3 is 14 amino acids long. The CDR3: CASSGGQGPTEAFF. The CDR3, as DNA: TGTGCCAGCAGTGGTGGACAGGGGCCCACTGAAGCTTTCTTT. Full variable domain (outside the CDR3, taken from reference TRBV25-1 and TRBJ1-1): EADIYQTPRYLVIGTGKKITLECSQTMGHDKMYWYQQDPGMELHLIHYSYGVNSTEKGDLSSESTVSRIRTEHFPLTLESARPSHTSQYLCASSGGQGPTEAFFGQGTRLTVV.

This chain connects TRBV7-9 to TRBJ2-7; 11 bases fit TRBD2. V dropped 5 bases and J dropped 4; count of bases not matched to a gene: 7. This CDR3 is 15 amino acids long. CDR1 is SEHNR and CDR2 is FQNEAQ in the germline V gene (reference sequence). The DNA for the CDR3 is TGTGCCAGCAGCCCGCAACTAGCGGGAGTATACGAGCAGTACTTC. Encoded protein: CASSPQLAGVYEQYF.

The chain recombines TRBV10-1 with TRBJ2-7, with D possibly matching TRBD1 (6 bases). Germline V gene lookup returns CDR1 WNHNN and CDR2 SYGVQD (reference sequence). Trimming took off 2 bases at V and 3 bases at J, with 8 bases between the two ends. The length of the CDR3 is 13 residues. In nucleotides, the CDR3 is TGCGCCAGCAGTGAGGAGGGGGACTACGAGCAGTACTTC. Amino acid sequence: CASSEEGDYEQYF.

This chain connects TRBV5-8 to TRBJ2-1; no reliable D call. The V end was cut by 5 bases, the J end by 10 bases, with 19 bases between. The CDR3 loop spans 14 amino acids. Germline CDR1 SGHTS, CDR2 YDEGEE. The CDR3 here is CASSHPPLTWEQFF. The DNA of the CDR3 is TGTGCCAGCAGTCATCCGCCCCTCACATGGGAGCAGTTCTTC.